The clone carrying this T cell receptor beta chain was seen a few times. The ends lost 0 bases at V and 4 bases at J; junction bases unmatched: 13. This CDR3 is 20 amino acids long. Germline lookup yields CDR1 SGHRS and CDR2 YFSETQ. This entry belongs to a study of T-cell reconstitution after alpha-beta-depleted transplantation in children. Preparation of the TCRbeta library involved a method that used unique molecular identifiers. MiXCR, applied by TCRdb to the PCR reads, yields one record per CDR3 protein. The table shows 450,000 to 550,000 distinct CDR3 sequences, with roughly an eighth occurring only once.

The chain employs TRBV5-1 and TRBJ2-2; 12 nucleotides align to TRBD1. The receptor was isolated from a female patient aged 2-10 years who had a stem cell transplant for aplastic anemia, so the T cells may come from the graft donor. Material: PBMCs, mostly from graft donor cells, obtained 180 days after TCRalphabeta/CD19-depleted stem cell transplant. The CDR3 loop is CASSLAGQGAWRRGTGELFF. The CDR3 DNA reads as TGCGCCAGCAGCTTGGCGGGACAGGGGGCATGGCGAAGGGGCACCGGGGAGCTGTTTTTT.